Listed below are T cell receptor beta chains from one sample, sequenced in a study of T cells in Graves' hyperthyroidism and ophthalmopathy. TCRdb reprocessed the multiplex PCR reads via MiXCR and lists one record per CDR3 protein. This sample carries 300,000 to 450,000 distinct CDR3 sequences, 14% to 15% of them seen once, and the ten largest clones take about 31%. Sequencing used blood. Source of these receptors: a woman aged 25 to 39 with Graves' hyperthyroidism. Both conserved end residues are part of each CDR3. Not every row has a clone size; where given, it reads once, few, many or a size class.

V gene,clone size,CDR3 protein
TRBV12-3/TRBV12-4,few,CASSLGLVETDTQYF
TRBV20-1,few,CSARTTHGSLEQYF
TRBV20-1,many,CSASPFHF
TRBV7-9,few,CASSSDGANTGELFF
TRBV4-2,NA,CASSQDRDTAWGYTF
TRBV25-1,few,CASSGSRDTNTGELFF
TRBV10-3,NA,CAITPGLLSDTQYF
TRBV18,many,CASSPNIQGYSPTGYTF
TRBV28,NA,CASRPFGAEPGETQYF
TRBV20-1,many,CSARSPAGSHEQFF
TRBV20-1,many,CSAMRDGSYEQYF
TRBV18,few,CASSLDNHYGYTF
TRBV9,NA,CASSVKESHNSPLHF
TRBV5-1,NA,CASSLGQGAKAYEQYF
TRBV18,few,CASSPPNVPRGEKLFF
TRBV7-2,many,CASSLGGGGETQYF
TRBV2,few,CASIGGLVAETQYF
TRBV6-1,NA,CASSRKGQGDTGELFF
TRBV28,NA,CASSLGRAGTGELFF
TRBV24-1,NA,CATSGAVGQPQHF
TRBV4-1,NA,CASSQDITSGAKIAKNIQYF
TRBV5-4,few,CASSLAGGRDTGELFF
TRBV18,many,CASSPGIYEQYF
TRBV2,many,CASRRTSGGSTDTQYF
TRBV28,many,CASSTTRGGVSNQPQHF
TRBV5-8,NA,CASSLELVVTTDTQYF
TRBV2,few,CASRTQRSSTDTQYF
TRBV28,many,CASSFRLAETQYF
TRBV29-1,NA,CSVVQESYGYTF
TRBV29-1,many,CSVGTTEAFF
TRBV2,few,CASTGNSIQETQYF
TRBV20-1,many,CSARDHRDRSRISSNQPQHF
TRBV28,many,CASSPGLAVTDTQYF
TRBV20-1,NA,CSARVALAGSSYEQYF
TRBV7-2,few,CASRRGADGYTF
TRBV5-1,many,CASSWDQAGPQHF
TRBV20-1,few,CRAGLAGHEQYF
TRBV18,many,CASSPMDSTNTGELFF
TRBV6-1,many,CASSLQGFSNYGYTF
TRBV5-4,few,CASSWTSGTAYEQYF
TRBV12-5,few,CASGWGDEQFF
TRBV30,many,CAWGTGLNTEAFF
TRBV20-1,NA,CSAKSGLAEMGGDNEQFF
TRBV28,NA,CASSSPTSGRSTGELFF
TRBV28,few,CASVTTTTSRQYEQYF
TRBV20-1,many,CSARPDPLTGGRIYEQYF
TRBV30,many,CAWSFTRSEKLFF
TRBV3-1,few,CASSPQLGTYEQYF
TRBV29-1,few,CSADTGGNTIYF
TRBV5-1,once,CASSLAATSGYAYEQYF
TRBV24-1,few,CATSEGETQYF
TRBV24-1,few,CATSDARETQYF
TRBV12-3/TRBV12-4,many,CASSLVGTPYEQYF
TRBV25-1,NA,CASSMGSSHEKLFF
TRBV20-1,NA,CSARVSDPSSYNEQFF
TRBV6-1,NA,CASSEERGAGKDTQYF
TRBV24-1,NA,CATGTGLTMIGAFF
TRBV7-9,NA,CASSLRGTEMSTDTQYF